This T cell receptor beta chain derives from a study of T cell changes during pregnancy in multiple sclerosis. The CDR3 totals 14 residues. The V end was cut by 7 bases, the J end by 3 bases, with 15 bases between. Germline V gives CDR1 MNHEY, CDR2 SMNVEV (reference sequence). The assay was immunoSEQ multiplex PCR, and TCRdb's table has in-frame clones only and misses some. This sample carries roughly 18,000 clones, 80% to 90% of them seen once, and the ten largest clones take roughly 6%. The sequences come from CD8+ T cells from peripheral blood mononuclear cells, collected after pregnancy. This chain connects TRBV27 to TRBJ2-5, with D possibly being TRBD1 (6 bases). This TCR came from a female donor in good health, enrolled as a control in a pregnancy study. CDR3: CASTSGQREETQYF. CDR3 sequence (DNA): TGTGCCAGCACCTCGGGACAACGGGAAGAGACCCAGTACTTC.